This note documents a single T cell receptor (beta chain) sequence. The data were taken from a study of Ad26.COV2.S vaccination and SARS-CoV-2 variants. The CDR3 is 15 amino acids. V lost 6 bases, J lost 0 bases, and 14 bases lay in between. Germline CDR1 MNHEY, CDR2 SVGAGI. Profiling relied on immunoSEQ multiplex PCR, and the TCRdb table lists in-frame clones only, not all of them. The sample includes about half a million clones, roughly nine tenths of them seen just once. Treatment defined: roughly 20 received Ad26.COV2.S at low or high dose, single or two shots; roughly 5 received placebo; per-sample allocation not given. The study sampled participants on day 63 after the first vaccine or placebo injection.

This receptor was identified in a person between 18 and 60 years old who received the Ad26.COV2.S COVID-19 vaccine or a placebo. J is TRBJ1-1 and V is TRBV6-5, with D perhaps matching TRBD1 (5 bases). The sequenced sample was peripheral blood, obtained in a trial of Ad26.COV2.S vaccine versus placebo. The CDR3 is CASRHPGPLNTEAFF. As DNA, the CDR3 is TGTGCCAGCAGGCATCCGGGACCTCTGAACACTGAAGCTTTCTTT.